A selection of T cell receptor beta chains follows, all from one sample in a study of control samples from healthy donors and cancer patients. Using immunoSEQ multiplex PCR, the repertoire was profiled, and TCRdb retains in-frame clones only, with some absent. The repertoire consists of approximately 180,000 clones, with 91% occurring once and the leading ten covering 2% to 2.5%. Sequencing was carried out using blood. These receptors all come from a woman in her forties in good health. Each CDR3 is given with its conserved first and last residue. D genes are given only for firm matches. Clone size is given for some rows only: seen once, a few or many times, or a class if the clone is expanded.

d_gene	v_gene	abundance	j_gene	CDR3aa	CDR3nt
TRBD2	TRBV6-2/TRBV6-3	-	TRBJ2-1	CASSYSSRGLAGLAVYNEQFF	TGTGCCAGCAGTTACTCGAGTCGGGGACTAGCGGGGTTGGCTGTCTACAATGAGCAGTTCTTC
-	TRBV4-1	-	TRBJ2-5	CASSQVQAGETQYF	TGCGCCAGCAGCCAAGTCCAGGCAGGGGAGACCCAGTACTTC
TRBD2	TRBV4-2	-	TRBJ2-3	CASSRVAGGYTDTQYF	TGTGCCAGCAGCAGAGTAGCGGGGGGCTACACAGATACGCAGTATTTT
-	TRBV27	-	TRBJ1-5	CASRAGRDQPQHF	TGTGCCAGCAGGGCAGGGAGGGATCAGCCCCAGCATTTT
TRBD1	TRBV4-1	once	TRBJ2-7	CASSLQPGTASYEQYF	TGCGCCAGCAGCCTTCAACCCGGGACAGCATCCTACGAGCAGTACTTC
-	TRBV9	-	TRBJ2-6	CASSVSLVSGANVLTF	TGTGCCAGCAGCGTAAGTCTGGTATCTGGGGCCAACGTCCTGACTTTC
-	TRBV2	-	TRBJ1-4	CASSGQGLANEKLFF	TGTGCCAGCAGTGGGCAGGGGTTGGCTAATGAAAAACTGTTTTTT
-	TRBV29-1	-	TRBJ1-1	CSVTVNTEAFF	TGCAGCGTAACGGTGAACACTGAAGCTTTCTTT
-	TRBV27	-	TRBJ1-5	CASSLVAGGTNQPQHF	TGTGCCAGCAGTTTAGTAGCAGGCGGGACCAATCAGCCCCAGCATTTT
TRBD1	TRBV5-1	-	TRBJ2-2	CASSWDRGFGELFF	TGCGCCAGCAGCTGGGACAGGGGGTTCGGGGAGCTGTTTTTT
-	TRBV18	-	TRBJ1-3	CASSPAGTDTIYF	TGTGCCAGCTCACCAGCCGGGACCGACACCATATATTTT
-	TRBV6-5	-	TRBJ1-2	CASRHRGYGYTF	TGTGCCAGCAGACATAGGGGTTATGGCTACACCTTC
-	TRBV19	-	TRBJ2-3	CASSQTAWARNADTQYF	TGTGCCAGTAGTCAGACGGCCTGGGCTAGAAATGCAGATACGCAGTATTTT
TRBD1	TRBV6-5	few	TRBJ1-3	CASLDRAGNTIYF	TGTGCCAGTCTCGACAGGGCTGGAAACACCATATATTTT
TRBD1	TRBV27	-	TRBJ1-1	CASSMDRGLGTEAFF	TGTGCCAGCAGTATGGACAGGGGGCTCGGCACTGAAGCTTTCTTT
-	TRBV11-2	-	TRBJ1-5	CASSLEGRNQPQHF	TGTGCCAGCAGCTTAGAAGGGAGGAATCAGCCCCAGCATTTT
-	TRBV4-1	-	TRBJ2-7	CASSQAVLAYEQYF	TGCGCCAGCAGCCAAGCAGTATTGGCCTACGAGCAGTACTTC
-	TRBV5-1	-	TRBJ1-4	CASSPRGTNEKLFF	TGCGCCAGCAGCCCTCGGGGAACTAATGAAAAACTGTTTTTT